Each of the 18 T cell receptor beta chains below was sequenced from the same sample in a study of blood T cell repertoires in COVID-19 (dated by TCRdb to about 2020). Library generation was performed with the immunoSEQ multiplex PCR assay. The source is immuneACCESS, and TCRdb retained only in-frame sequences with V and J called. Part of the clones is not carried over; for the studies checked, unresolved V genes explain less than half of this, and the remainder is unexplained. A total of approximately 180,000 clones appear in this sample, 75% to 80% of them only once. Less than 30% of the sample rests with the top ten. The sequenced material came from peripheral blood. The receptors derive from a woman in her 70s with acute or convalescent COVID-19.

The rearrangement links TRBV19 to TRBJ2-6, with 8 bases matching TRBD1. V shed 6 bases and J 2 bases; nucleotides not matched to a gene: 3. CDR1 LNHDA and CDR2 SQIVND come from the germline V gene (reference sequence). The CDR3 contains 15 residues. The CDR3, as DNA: TGTGCCAGTAGATCGGACAGGGCTGGGGCCAACGTCCTGACTTTC. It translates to CASRSDRAGANVLTF.

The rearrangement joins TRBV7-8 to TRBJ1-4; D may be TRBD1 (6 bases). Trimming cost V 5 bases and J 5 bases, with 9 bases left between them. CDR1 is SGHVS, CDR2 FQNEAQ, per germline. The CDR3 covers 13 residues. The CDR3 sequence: CASSLDRNEKLFF. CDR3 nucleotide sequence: TGTGCCAGCAGCCTGGACAGAAATGAAAAACTGTTTTTT.

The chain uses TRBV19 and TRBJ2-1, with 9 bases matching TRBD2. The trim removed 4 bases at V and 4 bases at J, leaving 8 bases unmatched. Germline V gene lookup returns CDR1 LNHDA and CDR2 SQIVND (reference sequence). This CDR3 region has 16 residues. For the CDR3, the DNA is TGTGCCAGTAGTAAGGTCCCTAGCGGGAATTACAATGAGCAGTTCTTC. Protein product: CASSKVPSGNYNEQFF.

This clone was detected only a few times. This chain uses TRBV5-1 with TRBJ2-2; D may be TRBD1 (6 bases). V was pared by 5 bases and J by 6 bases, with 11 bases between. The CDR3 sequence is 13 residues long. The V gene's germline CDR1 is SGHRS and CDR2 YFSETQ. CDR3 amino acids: CASRRQVPGELFF. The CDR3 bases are TGCGCCAGCAGGCGACAGGTCCCCGGGGAGCTGTTTTTT.

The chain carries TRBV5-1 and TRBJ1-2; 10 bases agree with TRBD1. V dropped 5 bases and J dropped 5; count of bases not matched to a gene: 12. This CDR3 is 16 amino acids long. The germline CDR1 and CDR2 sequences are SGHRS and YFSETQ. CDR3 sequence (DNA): TGCGCCAGCAGAGCCGGGACAGGGGCGATGGGATATGGCTACACCTTC. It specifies CASRAGTGAMGYGYTF.

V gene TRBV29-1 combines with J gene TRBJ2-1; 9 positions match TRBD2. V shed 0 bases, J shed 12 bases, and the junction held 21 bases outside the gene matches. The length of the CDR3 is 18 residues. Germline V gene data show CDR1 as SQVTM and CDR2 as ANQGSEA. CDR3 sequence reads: CSVEDTPSGTLLNLGQFF. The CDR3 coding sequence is TGCAGCGTTGAAGACACCCCTAGCGGGACTCTATTAAATCTGGGGCAGTTCTTC.

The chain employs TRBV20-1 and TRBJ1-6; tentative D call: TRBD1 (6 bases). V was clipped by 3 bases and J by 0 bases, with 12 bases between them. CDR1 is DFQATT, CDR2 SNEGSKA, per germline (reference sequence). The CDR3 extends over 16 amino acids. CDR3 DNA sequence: TGCAGTGCTAGTAGGGGGTCCCTCTCCTATAATTCACCCCTCCACTTT. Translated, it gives CSASRGSLSYNSPLHF.

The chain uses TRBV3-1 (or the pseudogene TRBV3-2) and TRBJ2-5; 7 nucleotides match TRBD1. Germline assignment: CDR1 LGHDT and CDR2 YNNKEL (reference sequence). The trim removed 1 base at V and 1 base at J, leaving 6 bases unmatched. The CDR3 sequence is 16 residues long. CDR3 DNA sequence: TGTGCCAGCAGCCAAGTCTACAGGGGATCCCAAGAGACCCAGTACTTC. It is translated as CASSQVYRGSQETQYF.

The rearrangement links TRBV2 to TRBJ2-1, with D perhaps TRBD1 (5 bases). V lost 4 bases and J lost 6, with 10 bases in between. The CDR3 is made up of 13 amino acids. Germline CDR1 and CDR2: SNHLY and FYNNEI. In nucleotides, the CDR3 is TGTGCCAGCAGTGTGGGGCTAGTCAATGAGCAGTTCTTC. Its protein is CASSVGLVNEQFF.

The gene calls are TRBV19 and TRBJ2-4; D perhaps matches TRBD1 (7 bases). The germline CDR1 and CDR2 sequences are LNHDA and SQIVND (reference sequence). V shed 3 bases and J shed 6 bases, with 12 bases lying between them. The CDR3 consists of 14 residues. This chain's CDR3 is CASSIGGGANIQYF. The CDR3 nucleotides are TGTGCCAGTAGTATTGGAGGGGGCGCAAACATTCAGTACTTC.

CDR3 region: CASSVTGGNQPQHF. CDR3 DNA: TGTGCCAGCAGCGTGACAGGGGGGAATCAGCCCCAGCATTTT. This chain uses TRBV9 with TRBJ1-5, with 9 bases identical to TRBD1. This CDR3 has 14 residues. V trimming: 2 bases; J trimming: 4 bases; junction bases outside the gene matches: 1. CDR1 is SGDLS, CDR2 YYNGEE, per germline.

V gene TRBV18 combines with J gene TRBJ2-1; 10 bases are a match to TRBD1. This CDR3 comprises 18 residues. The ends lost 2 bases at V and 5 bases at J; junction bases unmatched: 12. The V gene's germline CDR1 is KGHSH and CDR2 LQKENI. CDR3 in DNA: TGTGCCAGCTCACCAAACGGGGCGGACAGGGGGGTTAACAATGAGCAGTTCTTC. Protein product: CASSPNGADRGVNNEQFF. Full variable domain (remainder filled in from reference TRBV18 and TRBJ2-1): NAGVMQNPRHLVRRRGQEARLRCSPMKGHSHVYWYRQLPEEGLKFMVYLQKENIIDESGMPKERFSAEFPKEGPSILRIQQVVRGDSAAYFCASSPNGADRGVNNEQFFGPGTRLTVL.

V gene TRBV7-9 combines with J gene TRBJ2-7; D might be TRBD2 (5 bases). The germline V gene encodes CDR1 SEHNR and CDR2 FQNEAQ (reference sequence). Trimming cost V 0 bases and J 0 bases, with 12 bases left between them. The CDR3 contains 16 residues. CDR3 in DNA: TGTGCCAGCAGCTTAGCGGCGGGTTGGAGCTCCTACGAGCAGTACTTC. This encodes CASSLAAGWSSYEQYF.

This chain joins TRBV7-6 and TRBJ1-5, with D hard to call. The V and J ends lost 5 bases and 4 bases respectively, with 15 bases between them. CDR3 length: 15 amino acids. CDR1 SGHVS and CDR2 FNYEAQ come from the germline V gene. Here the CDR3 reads CASSLRPGVNQPQHF. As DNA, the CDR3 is TGTGCCAGCAGCCTCAGACCCGGAGTTAATCAGCCCCAGCATTTT.

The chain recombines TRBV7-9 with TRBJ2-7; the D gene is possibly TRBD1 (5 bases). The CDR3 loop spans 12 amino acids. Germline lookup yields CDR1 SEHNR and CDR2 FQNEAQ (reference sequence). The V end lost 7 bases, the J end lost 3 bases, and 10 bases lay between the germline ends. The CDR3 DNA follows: TGTGCCAGCAACTCAGGGTACTACGAGCAGTACTTC. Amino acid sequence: CASNSGYYEQYF. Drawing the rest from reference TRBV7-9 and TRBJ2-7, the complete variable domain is DTGVSQNPRHKITKRGQNVTFRCDPISEHNRLYWYRQTLGQGPEFLTYFQNEAQLEKSRLLSDRFSAERPKGSFSTLEIQRTEQGDSAMYLCASNSGYYEQYFGPGTRLTVT.

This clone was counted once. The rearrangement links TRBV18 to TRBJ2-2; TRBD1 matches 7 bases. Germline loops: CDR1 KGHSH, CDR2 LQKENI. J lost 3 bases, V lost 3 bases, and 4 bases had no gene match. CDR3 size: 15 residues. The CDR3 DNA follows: TGTGCCAGCTCACCGACAGGGCCCGACACCGGGGAGCTGTTTTTT. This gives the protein CASSPTGPDTGELFF.

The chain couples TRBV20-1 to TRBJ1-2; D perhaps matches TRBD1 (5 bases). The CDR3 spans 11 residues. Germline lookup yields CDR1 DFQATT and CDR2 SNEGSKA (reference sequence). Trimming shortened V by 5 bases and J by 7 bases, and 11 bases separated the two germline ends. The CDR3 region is CSAGLGGGYTF. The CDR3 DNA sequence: TGCAGTGCTGGATTGGGGGGTGGCTACACCTTC.

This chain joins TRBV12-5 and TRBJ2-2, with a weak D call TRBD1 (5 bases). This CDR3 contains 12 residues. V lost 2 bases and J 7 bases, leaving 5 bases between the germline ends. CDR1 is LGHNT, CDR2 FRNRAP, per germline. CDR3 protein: CASGLRGGELFF. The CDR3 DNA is TGTGCTAGTGGTTTGAGGGGCGGGGAGCTGTTTTTT.